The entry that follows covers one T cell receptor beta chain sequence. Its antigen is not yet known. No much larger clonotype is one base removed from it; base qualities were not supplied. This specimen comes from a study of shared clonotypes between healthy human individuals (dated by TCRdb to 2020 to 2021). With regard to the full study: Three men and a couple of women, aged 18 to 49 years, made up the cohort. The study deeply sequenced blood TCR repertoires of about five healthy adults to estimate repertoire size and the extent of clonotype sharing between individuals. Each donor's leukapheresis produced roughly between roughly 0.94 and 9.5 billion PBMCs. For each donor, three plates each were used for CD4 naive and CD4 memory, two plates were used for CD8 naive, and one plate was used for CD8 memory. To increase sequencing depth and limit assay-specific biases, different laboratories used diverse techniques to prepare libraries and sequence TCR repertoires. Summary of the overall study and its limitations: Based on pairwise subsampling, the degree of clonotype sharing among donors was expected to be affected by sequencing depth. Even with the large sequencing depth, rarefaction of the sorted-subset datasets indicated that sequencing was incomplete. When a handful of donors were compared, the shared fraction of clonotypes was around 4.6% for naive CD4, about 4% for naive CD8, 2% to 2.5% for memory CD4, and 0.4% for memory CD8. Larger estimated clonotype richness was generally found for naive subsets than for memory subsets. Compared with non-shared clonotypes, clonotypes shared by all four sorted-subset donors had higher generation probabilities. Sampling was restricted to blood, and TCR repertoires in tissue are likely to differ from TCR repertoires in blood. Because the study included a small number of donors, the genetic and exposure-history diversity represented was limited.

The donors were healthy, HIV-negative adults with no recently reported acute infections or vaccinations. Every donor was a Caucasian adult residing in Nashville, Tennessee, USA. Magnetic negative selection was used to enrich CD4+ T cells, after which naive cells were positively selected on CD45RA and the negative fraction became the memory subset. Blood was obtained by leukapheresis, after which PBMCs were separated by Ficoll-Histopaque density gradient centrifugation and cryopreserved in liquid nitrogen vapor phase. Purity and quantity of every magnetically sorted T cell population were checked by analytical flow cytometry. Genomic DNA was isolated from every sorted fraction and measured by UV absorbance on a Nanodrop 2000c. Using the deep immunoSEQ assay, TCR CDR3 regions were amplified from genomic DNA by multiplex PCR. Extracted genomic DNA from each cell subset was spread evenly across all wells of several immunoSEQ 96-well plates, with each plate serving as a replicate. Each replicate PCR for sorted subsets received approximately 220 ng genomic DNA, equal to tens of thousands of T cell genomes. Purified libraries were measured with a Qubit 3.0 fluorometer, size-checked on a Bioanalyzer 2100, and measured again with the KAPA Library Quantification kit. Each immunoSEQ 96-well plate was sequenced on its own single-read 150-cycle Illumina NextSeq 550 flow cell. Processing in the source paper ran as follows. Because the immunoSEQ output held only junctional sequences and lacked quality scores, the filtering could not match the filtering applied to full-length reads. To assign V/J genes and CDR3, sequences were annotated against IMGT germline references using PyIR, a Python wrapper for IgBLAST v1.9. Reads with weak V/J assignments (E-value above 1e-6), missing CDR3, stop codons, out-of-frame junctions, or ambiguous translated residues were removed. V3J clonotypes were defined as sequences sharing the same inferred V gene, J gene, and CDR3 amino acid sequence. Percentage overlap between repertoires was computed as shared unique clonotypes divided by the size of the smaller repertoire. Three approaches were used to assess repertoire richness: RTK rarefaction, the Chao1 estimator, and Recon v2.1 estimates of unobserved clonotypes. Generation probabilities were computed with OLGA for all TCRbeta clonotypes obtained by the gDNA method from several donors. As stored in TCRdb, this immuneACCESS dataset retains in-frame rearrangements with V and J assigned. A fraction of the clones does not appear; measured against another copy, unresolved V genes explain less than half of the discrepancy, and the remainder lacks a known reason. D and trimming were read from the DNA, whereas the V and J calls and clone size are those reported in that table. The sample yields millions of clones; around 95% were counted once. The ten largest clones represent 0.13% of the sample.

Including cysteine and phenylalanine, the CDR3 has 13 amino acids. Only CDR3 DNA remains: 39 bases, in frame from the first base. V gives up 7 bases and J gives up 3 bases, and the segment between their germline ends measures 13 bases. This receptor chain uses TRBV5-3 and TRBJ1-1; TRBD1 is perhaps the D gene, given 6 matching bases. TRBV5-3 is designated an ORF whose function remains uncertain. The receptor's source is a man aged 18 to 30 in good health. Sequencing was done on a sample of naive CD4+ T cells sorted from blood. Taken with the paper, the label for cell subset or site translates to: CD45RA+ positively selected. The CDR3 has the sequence CARPQTGYTEAFF. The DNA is TGTGCCAGACCCCAGACAGGTTACACTGAAGCTTTCTTT.